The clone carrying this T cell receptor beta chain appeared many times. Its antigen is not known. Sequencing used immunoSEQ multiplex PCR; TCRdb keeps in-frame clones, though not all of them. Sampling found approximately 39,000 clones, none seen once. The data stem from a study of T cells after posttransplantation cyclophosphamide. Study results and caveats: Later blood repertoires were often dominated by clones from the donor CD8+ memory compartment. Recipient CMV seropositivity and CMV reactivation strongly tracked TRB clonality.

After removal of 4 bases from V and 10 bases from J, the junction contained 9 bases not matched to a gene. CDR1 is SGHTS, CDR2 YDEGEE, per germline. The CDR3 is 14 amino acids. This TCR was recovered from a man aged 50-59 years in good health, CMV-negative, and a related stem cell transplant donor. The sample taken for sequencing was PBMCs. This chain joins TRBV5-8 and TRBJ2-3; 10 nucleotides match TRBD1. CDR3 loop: CASSMTGGAFPQYF. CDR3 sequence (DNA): TGTGCCAGCAGCATGACAGGGGGCGCCTTCCCGCAGTATTTT.